A selection of T cell receptor beta chains follows, all from one sample in a study of cytomegalovirus exposure and HLA in healthy donors. Assay used: immunoSEQ multiplex PCR; TCRdb lists only in-frame clones, some missing. Of approximately 150,000 clones listed, around three fifths are singletons. Sequenced sample: PBMCs. These receptors were taken from a woman aged 30 to 39 in good health and CMV-seropositive. Each CDR3 is given with its conserved first and last residue. D genes are given only for firm matches. Clone size appears in some rows only: once, few, many, or a class for an expanded clone.

j_call | v_call | d_call | clone_size | cdr3_nt | cdr3_aa
TRBJ1-5 | TRBV10-2 | NA | NA | TGCGCCAGCAGTGGAGACACGTATCAGCCCCAGCATTTT | CASSGDTYQPQHF
TRBJ1-1 | TRBV2 | TRBD1 | NA | TGTGCCAGCAAACCGGGACAGGGGGACACTGAAGCTTTCTTT | CASKPGQGDTEAFF
TRBJ2-2 | TRBV4-1 | TRBD2 | few | TGCGCCAGCAGCCAAGGACTAGCGGGATTTAACACCGGGGAGCTGTTTTTT | CASSQGLAGFNTGELFF
TRBJ2-7 | TRBV11-2 | TRBD2 | few | TGTGCCAGCAGCTTTGGGACTACTTACGAGCAGTACTTC | CASSFGTTYEQYF
TRBJ1-2 | TRBV4-1 | TRBD1 | few | TGCGCCAGCAGCCAGGGACAGGGGGGAGGCTACACCTTC | CASSQGQGGGYTF
TRBJ1-5 | TRBV2 | NA | NA | TGTGCCAGCAGTGGAGGGACAACGGGCAATCAGCCCCAGCATTTT | CASSGGTTGNQPQHF
TRBJ1-2 | TRBV7-9 | NA | NA | TGTGCCAGCAGCTTAATCCCGCCAGGGAAGGAGGGTGGCTACACCTTC | CASSLIPPGKEGGYTF
TRBJ2-1 | TRBV6-7 | TRBD2 | few | TGTGCCAGCAGTACTAGCGGGAGCCATGAGCAGTTCTTC | CASSTSGSHEQFF
TRBJ1-2 | TRBV6-4 | NA | few | TGTGCCAGCAGTCCAACAGGGCTCTATGGCTACACCTTC | CASSPTGLYGYTF
TRBJ1-3 | TRBV2 | NA | NA | TGTGCCAGCAGTGATGGTGCGCGAAACACCATATATTTT | CASSDGARNTIYF
TRBJ1-5 | TRBV5-1 | TRBD1 | NA | TGCGCCAGCAGCTCCGGGACAGGGGGCAATTGGGATCAGCCCCAGCATTTT | CASSSGTGGNWDQPQHF
TRBJ1-1 | TRBV4-1 | TRBD1 | NA | TGCGCCAGCAGCCACCTAGGGGGCGGGAACACTGAAGCTTTCTTT | CASSHLGGGNTEAFF
TRBJ2-3 | TRBV5-5 | NA | NA | TGTGCCAGCAGCTTGGGTATTACTAGCACAGATACGCAGTATTTT | CASSLGITSTDTQYF
TRBJ1-2 | TRBV2 | NA | NA | TGTGCCAGCTGCCGGGGTCCATTTGGCTACACCTTC | CASCRGPFGYTF
TRBJ2-7 | TRBV19 | NA | NA | TGTGCCAGTAGTATGAATAGTCCGTACGAGCAGTACTTC | CASSMNSPYEQYF
TRBJ2-7 | TRBV18 | TRBD1 | NA | TGTGCCAGCTCACCGGAGCTTCGGACAGGGGACGAGCAGTACTTC | CASSPELRTGDEQYF
TRBJ2-7 | TRBV5-1 | TRBD1 | NA | TGCGCCAGCAGCTCCGGACAGGGGGCAAACGAGCAGTACTTC | CASSSGQGANEQYF
TRBJ2-1 | TRBV4-1 | TRBD2 | NA | TGCGCCAGCAGGGGGGGAGGGACTAGCCCTACCAGGAATGAGCAGTTCTTC | CASRGGGTSPTRNEQFF
TRBJ2-7 | TRBV19 | TRBD2 | NA | TGTGCCAGTAGTGGCGGGACTAGAGGCGAGCAGTACTTC | CASSGGTRGEQYF
TRBJ1-1 | TRBV4-2 | NA | NA | TGTGCCAGCAGCCGAGGGGGCACTGAAGCTTTCTTT | CASSRGGTEAFF
TRBJ1-1 | TRBV9 | NA | NA | TGTGCCAGCAGCGTAGTCTCGAACACTGAAGCTTTCTTT | CASSVVSNTEAFF
TRBJ2-1 | TRBV6-1 | NA | NA | TGTGCCAGCAGTGGTCTAGCGTCAGGCCTATACAATGAGCAGTTCTTC | CASSGLASGLYNEQFF
TRBJ1-1 | TRBV7-9 | NA | few | TGTGCCACGAGACACTTGAACACTGAAGCTTTCTTT | CATRHLNTEAFF
TRBJ2-5 | TRBV5-1 | NA | NA | TGCGCCAGCAGCCGTTCTCTAGCGATATCGGAGACCCAGTACTTC | CASSRSLAISETQYF
TRBJ2-6 | TRBV9 | TRBD1 | NA | TGTGCCAGCAGCGTCACGGGACAGGGTCTCTCTGGGGCCAACGTCCTGACTTTC | CASSVTGQGLSGANVLTF
TRBJ2-7 | TRBV28 | TRBD2 | NA | TGTGCCAGCAGTCGGTCGGGGGGCTACGAGCAGTACTTC | CASSRSGGYEQYF
TRBJ2-2 | TRBV28 | NA | NA | TGTGCCAGTCGAAGGGGGGGGAAGACCGGGGAGCTGTTTTTT | CASRRGGKTGELFF
TRBJ1-4 | TRBV6-1 | NA | NA | TGTGCCTCAGCGGGTCGAACCCCCAATGAAAAACTGTTTTTT | CASAGRTPNEKLFF
TRBJ1-5 | TRBV30 | NA | NA | TGTGCCTGGAGTCACTTCGGGGTTCGAGGCAATCAGCCCCAGCATTTT | CAWSHFGVRGNQPQHF
TRBJ2-5 | TRBV28 | NA | NA | TGTGCCAGCAACGAGTTGGAGACCCAGTACTTC | CASNELETQYF
TRBJ2-5 | TRBV5-6 | TRBD2 | few | TGTGCCAGCAGCCACGCATCGGTGGGGACTAGTCGCGAGACCCAGTACTTC | CASSHASVGTSRETQYF
TRBJ2-7 | TRBV27 | TRBD1 | NA | TGTGCCAGCAGCCCTCTCGAAACAGGGGCTTACGAGCAGTACTTC | CASSPLETGAYEQYF
TRBJ2-7 | TRBV9 | TRBD1 | once | TGTGCCAGCAGCAGCACTCCGGGACAGGGTCAGTACGAGCAGTACTTC | CASSSTPGQGQYEQYF
TRBJ1-6 | TRBV5-1 | TRBD1 | few | TGCGCCAGCAGCTTGGGGGACAGGGTGAGAGGGTCACCCCTCCACTTT | CASSLGDRVRGSPLHF
TRBJ1-2 | TRBV6-4 | TRBD1 | few | TGTGCCAGCAGTCCAGGGGGCCTTTATGGCTACACCTTC | CASSPGGLYGYTF
TRBJ1-4 | TRBV9 | NA | few | TGTGCCAGCAGCGTATGGTCAGGGAATGAAAAACTGTTTTTT | CASSVWSGNEKLFF
TRBJ1-2 | TRBV5-6 | NA | NA | TGTGCCAGCAGCTTGGGTCAGGAAAAAGGCTACACCTTC | CASSLGQEKGYTF
TRBJ1-1 | TRBV2 | NA | NA | TGTGCCAGCATCAGGGGCCTTGGCACTGAAGCTTTCTTT | CASIRGLGTEAFF
TRBJ1-1 | TRBV30 | NA | NA | TGTGCCTGGAGTGCTTTGGGGGGTTCGAGGACTGAAGCTTTCTTT | CAWSALGGSRTEAFF
TRBJ2-3 | TRBV7-9 | TRBD1 | NA | TGTGCCAGCAGCTTTACAGGGGGCCTAGATACGCAGTATTTT | CASSFTGGLDTQYF
TRBJ1-6 | TRBV19 | NA | NA | TGTGCCAGTAGTATAGCTCGTATCGGCGGCTCCTATAATTCACCCCTCCACTTT | CASSIARIGGSYNSPLHF
TRBJ1-1 | TRBV6-5 | NA | once | TGTGCCAGCAGTTACTCGACGGCGGTCATGAACACTGAAGCTTTCTTT | CASSYSTAVMNTEAFF